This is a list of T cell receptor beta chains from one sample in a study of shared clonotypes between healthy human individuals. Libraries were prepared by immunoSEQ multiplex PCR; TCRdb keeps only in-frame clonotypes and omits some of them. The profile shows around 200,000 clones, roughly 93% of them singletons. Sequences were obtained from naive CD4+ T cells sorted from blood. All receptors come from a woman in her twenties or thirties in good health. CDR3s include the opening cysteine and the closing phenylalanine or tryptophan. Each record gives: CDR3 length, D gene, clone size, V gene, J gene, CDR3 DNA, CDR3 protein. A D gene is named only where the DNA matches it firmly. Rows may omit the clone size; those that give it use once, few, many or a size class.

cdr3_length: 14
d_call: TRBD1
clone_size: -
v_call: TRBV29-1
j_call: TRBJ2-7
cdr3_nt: TGCAGCGTCGCTTACAGGGGGCCCCCCTACGAGCAGTACTTC
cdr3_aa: CSVAYRGPPYEQYF

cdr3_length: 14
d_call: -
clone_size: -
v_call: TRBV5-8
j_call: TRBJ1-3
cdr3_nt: TGTGCCAGCAGCTTAACGGGTTCTGGAAACACCATATATTTT
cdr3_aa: CASSLTGSGNTIYF

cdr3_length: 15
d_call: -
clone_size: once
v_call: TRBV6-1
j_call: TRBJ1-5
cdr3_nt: TGTGCCAGCAGTCCAAGAGGGGGACTTGTTCAGCCCCAGCATTTT
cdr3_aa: CASSPRGGLVQPQHF

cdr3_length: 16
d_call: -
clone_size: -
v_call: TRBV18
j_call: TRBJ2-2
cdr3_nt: TGTGCCAGCTCACCAAGGGCGGGAACGAACACCGGGGAGCTGTTTTTT
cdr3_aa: CASSPRAGTNTGELFF

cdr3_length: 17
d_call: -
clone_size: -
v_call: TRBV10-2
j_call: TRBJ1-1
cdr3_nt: TGCGCCAGCAGTGAGTCGGGGTTGGCAGGGCGCTCCACTGAAGCTTTCTTT
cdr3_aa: CASSESGLAGRSTEAFF

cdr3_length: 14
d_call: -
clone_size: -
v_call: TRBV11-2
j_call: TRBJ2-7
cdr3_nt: TGTGCCAGCAGCTTAAGGGGGACCTCCTACGAGCAGTACTTC
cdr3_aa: CASSLRGTSYEQYF

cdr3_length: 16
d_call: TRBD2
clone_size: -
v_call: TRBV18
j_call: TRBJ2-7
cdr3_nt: TGTGCCAGCTCACCCGAGGTTAGCGGGAAGGTCCACGAGCAGTACTTC
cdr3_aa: CASSPEVSGKVHEQYF

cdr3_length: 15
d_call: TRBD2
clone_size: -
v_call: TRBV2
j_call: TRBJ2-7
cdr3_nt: TGTGCCAGCAGTGAAGGGACTAGCGGGAGTAGGGAGCAGTACTTC
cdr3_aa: CASSEGTSGSREQYF

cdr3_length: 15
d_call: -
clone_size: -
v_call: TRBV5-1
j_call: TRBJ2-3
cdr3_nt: TGCGCCAGCTCCGGGGCCCGGCCAAGCACAGATACGCAGTATTTT
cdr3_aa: CASSGARPSTDTQYF

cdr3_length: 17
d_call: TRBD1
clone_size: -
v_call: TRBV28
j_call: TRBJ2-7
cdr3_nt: TGTGCCAGCAGTTTCCGTGGACAGGGGCCCCGAGGGGGCGAGCAGTACTTC
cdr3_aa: CASSFRGQGPRGGEQYF

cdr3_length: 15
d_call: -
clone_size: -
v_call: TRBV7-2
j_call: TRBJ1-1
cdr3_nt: TGTGCCAGCAGCCCCGGCCTCCGAATTTACACTGAAGCTTTCTTT
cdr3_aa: CASSPGLRIYTEAFF

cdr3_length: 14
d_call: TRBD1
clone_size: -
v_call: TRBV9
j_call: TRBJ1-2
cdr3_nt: TGTGCCAGCAGCGGCGACAGGGGTGGCAATGGCTACACCTTC
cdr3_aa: CASSGDRGGNGYTF

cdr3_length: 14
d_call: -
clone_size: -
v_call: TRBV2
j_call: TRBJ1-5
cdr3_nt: TGTGCCAGCAGTGTCGGGGTAAGCAATCAGCCCCAGCATTTT
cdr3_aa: CASSVGVSNQPQHF

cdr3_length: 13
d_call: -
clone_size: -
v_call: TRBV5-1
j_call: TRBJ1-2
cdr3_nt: TGCGCCAGCAGTTCTGACGGGGGATATGGCTACACCTTC
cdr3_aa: CASSSDGGYGYTF

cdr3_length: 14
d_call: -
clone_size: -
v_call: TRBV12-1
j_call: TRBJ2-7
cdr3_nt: TGTGCCAGCAGCTTGCGAAGAGACAGGGTCGAGCAGTACTTC
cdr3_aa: CASSLRRDRVEQYF

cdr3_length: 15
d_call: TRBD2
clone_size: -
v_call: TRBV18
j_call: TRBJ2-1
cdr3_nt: TGTGCCAGCTCACCAGCTAGCGGGAGACCGTATGAGCAGTTCTTC
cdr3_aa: CASSPASGRPYEQFF

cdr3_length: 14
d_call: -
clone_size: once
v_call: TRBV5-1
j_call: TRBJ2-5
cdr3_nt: TGCGCCAGCAGCTTTAGGAGGGTTTCAGAGACCCAGTACTTC
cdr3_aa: CASSFRRVSETQYF

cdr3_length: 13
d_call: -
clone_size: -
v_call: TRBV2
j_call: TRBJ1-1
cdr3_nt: TGTGCCAGCGGACGGACACTCTACACTGAAGCTTTCTTT
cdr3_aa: CASGRTLYTEAFF